This T cell receptor (beta chain) is from a study of T-cell memory formation after mild COVID-19. Broader study findings: Contracting CD4+ clones were located mainly in CM and EM, and CD8+ clones in EMRA.

With respect to this clonotype: Its cognate antigen is unknown.

MiXCR, run by TCRdb on the 5' RACE reads, gives a single entry per CDR3 protein. Among 350,000 to 500,000 distinct CDR3 sequences listed, about 22% were seen once. The sequencing sample was made of PBMCs or a T cell subset sorted from them (not recorded which). The sequence came from an adult woman who had mild COVID-19 (a few samples of this study predate the infection). Cell type and time point are not known.

In DNA, the CDR3 is TGTGCCAGCAGCGTAGTAGCTCAGGGACAGGGAGGCGAGCAGTTCTTC. Protein product: CASSVVAQGQGGEQFF. This chain joins TRBV9 and TRBJ2-1; 9 bases fit TRBD1. This CDR3 spans 16 amino acids. Germline V gene lookup returns CDR1 SGDLS and CDR2 YYNGEE. Trimming at V came to 0 bases and at J to 10 bases, leaving 11 bases not matched to a gene.